This TCR beta chain was captured by sequencing in a study of memory CD4+ T cells and cytomegalovirus serostatus (dated by TCRdb to about 2019). Regarding the research as a whole: The cohort included around 33 healthy adults from Belgium, of whom 9 were CMV seropositive and about 24 were CMV seronegative. CD4+ memory TCRbeta repertoires of a Belgian cohort with known cytomegalovirus serostatus were sequenced in order to replicate a published TCR-based CMV serostatus classifier.

Based on the germline V gene, the CDR1 and CDR2 sequences are SGDLS and YYNGEE. Trimming takes 8 bases from V and 7 bases from J, and the germline ends sit 16 bases apart. CDR3 length: 13 amino acids, cysteine to phenylalanine. Only the CDR3 region is kept as DNA, spanning 39 bases read in frame from base 1. Single viable CD3+CD4+CD8-CD45RO+ cells were sorted as memory CD4+ T cells on a FACSAria II. To determine CMV serostatus, a Roche Elecsys assay was used that detects serum IgG against CMV pp150, pp28, p38 and p52. Once the samples were thawed, total CD4+ T cells were enriched through positive selection using CD4 magnetic microbeads. The samples came from a separate study whose specific focus was interrogating the CD4+ T cell memory repertoire. Peripheral blood mononuclear cells were isolated and cryopreserved according to standard operating procedures, and serum was stored at -80 degrees C. CD3-PerCP (BW264/56), CD4-APC (RPA-T4), CD45RO-PE (UCHT1) and CD8-Pacific Orange (3B5) antibodies were used for staining, and non-viable cells were excluded with Sytox blue.

Points on this clone: The target of this receptor is not known. No base quality information exists; no much larger clone differs at one position.

Overall study results and their limits: Of 170 or so previously reported CMV-associated TCRbeta sequences, over 65 appeared in the CD4+ memory repertoires, each in one to five individuals. Only CD4+CD45RO+ memory cells were sequenced, in contrast to the original study, which included naive and memory CD4+ and CD8+ populations. The original-framework classifier achieved a median bootstrapped AUC of around 0.95 with a 95% CI of 0.76-1.00 on the Belgian cohort. For predicting CMV serostatus, the median bootstrapped AUC was approximately 0.95 using the original framework and roughly 0.92 using a US-trained random forest. Results were interpreted as suggesting that the CMV-associated TCR signature is largely present in the CD4+ memory repertoire.

Genomic DNA was extracted from sorted cells with the Quick-DNA Microprep Kit. TCRbeta DNA was amplified with the immunoSEQ hsTCRbeta kit following the manufacturer's protocol. TCRbeta libraries were sequenced on an Illumina MiSeq instrument. In the original analysis: After out-of-frame sequences were removed, 2 million to 2.5 million distinct TCRbeta sequences remained, averaging about 66,813 per individual. Each individual was scored according to the count of around 160 previously reported CMV-associated TCRbeta sequences and the total productive distinct TCRbeta count. A beta-binomial model was reimplemented in Python, and random forests from scikit-learn, run with default parameters, were trained on data from the US cohort. On the Belgian cohort, classifier performance was reported as the median AUC, along with percentile confidence intervals, across 10,000 bootstrap iterations. In TCRdb, the immuneACCESS table is reduced to in-frame sequences with V and J assigned. These tables do not hold every clone; where another copy was compared, an unresolved V gene accounts for under half, and the others remain unexplained. V and J calls and clone size are those listed in that table; D and trimming were worked out from the DNA. The sample includes fewer than 50,000 clones, with around 80% observed a single time. In total, the top ten clones hold roughly 1.1% of the sample.

The specimen was memory CD4+ T cells from blood. The sequence links TRBV9 to TRBJ2-1, with no confident D gene call. This receptor was taken from an adult in good health and CMV-seronegative. The CDR3 protein is CASSRIDSNEQFF. The DNA sequence follows: TGTGCCAGTTCGCGGATTGACTCGAATGAGCAGTTCTTC.